This passage covers 4 T cell receptor beta chains from one sample sequenced in a study of blood T cell repertoires in COVID-19. Sequencing was performed with immunoSEQ multiplex PCR; in TCRdb, only in-frame clones are kept and a portion is missing. The data show fewer than 200,000 clones, with 80% to 90% seen just once and 3.6% held by the top ten. Sequencing input: PBMCs or T cells enriched from blood (not recorded which). These receptors were taken from a woman between 50 and 59 years old in a cohort exposed to, infected with or recovered from COVID-19 (not recorded which).

J is TRBJ2-5 and V is TRBV7-3, with D tentatively TRBD2 (5 bases). The V end lost 1 base, the J end lost 0 bases, and 9 bases lay between the germline ends. The CDR3 runs to 15 residues. In germline, CDR1 is SGHTA, CDR2 FQGTGA. This chain's CDR3 is CASSLMPGNQETQYF. The CDR3 DNA reads as TGTGCCAGCAGCTTAATGCCCGGGAACCAAGAGACCCAGTACTTC.

The chain has TRBV6-2 or TRBV6-3 and TRBJ2-2; 10 nucleotides align to TRBD2. The CDR3 length is 18 residues. V dropped 0 bases and J dropped 4; count of bases not matched to a gene: 8. CDR1 and CDR2 from the germline V gene are MNHEY and SVGEGT. CDR3 loop: CASSYSIIVAGGTGELFF. The CDR3 nucleotides are TGTGCCAGCAGTTACTCGATTATTGTAGCGGGAGGCACCGGGGAGCTGTTTTTT.

The chain has TRBV6-5 and TRBJ1-4, with 9 bases matching TRBD1. The germline V gene encodes CDR1 MNHEY and CDR2 SVGAGI. The CDR3 has 15 residues. V shed 6 bases, J shed 8 bases, and the junction held 10 bases outside the gene matches. The CDR3 sequence is CASRPLTGGYEKLFF. In nucleotides, the CDR3 is TGTGCCAGCAGACCCCTGACAGGGGGGTACGAAAAACTGTTTTTT.

The V and J genes are TRBV7-6 and TRBJ2-7; 8 positions match TRBD2. The germline gives CDR1 SGHVS, CDR2 FNYEAQ. This CDR3 comprises 14 residues. The trim removed 5 bases at V and 6 bases at J, leaving 9 bases unmatched. Written as DNA, the CDR3 is TGTGCCAGCAGCCTGGTCCTAGCGGGTACCGAGCAGTACTTC. Its translation is CASSLVLAGTEQYF.